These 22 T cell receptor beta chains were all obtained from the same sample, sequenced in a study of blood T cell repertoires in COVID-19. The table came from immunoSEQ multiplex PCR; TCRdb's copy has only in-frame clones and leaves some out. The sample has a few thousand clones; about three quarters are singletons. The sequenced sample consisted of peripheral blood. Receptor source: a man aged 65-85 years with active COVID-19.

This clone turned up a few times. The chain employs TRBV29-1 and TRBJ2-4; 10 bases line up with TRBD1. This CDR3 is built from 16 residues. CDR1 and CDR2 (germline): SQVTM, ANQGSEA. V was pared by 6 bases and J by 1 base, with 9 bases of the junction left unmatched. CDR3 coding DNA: TGCAGCGTCTACGGCCGGGACAGGGGTGCCAAAAACATTCAGTACTTC. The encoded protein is CSVYGRDRGAKNIQYF.

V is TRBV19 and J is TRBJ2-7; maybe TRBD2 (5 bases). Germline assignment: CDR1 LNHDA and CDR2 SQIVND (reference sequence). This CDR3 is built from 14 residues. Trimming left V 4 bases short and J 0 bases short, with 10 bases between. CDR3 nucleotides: TGTGCCAGTAGTAGTAGCGAATACTCCTACGAGCAGTACTTC. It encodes CASSSSEYSYEQYF. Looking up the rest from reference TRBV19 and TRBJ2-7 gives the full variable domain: DGGITQSPKYLFRKEGQNVTLSCEQNLNHDAMYWYRQDPGQGLRLIYYSQIVNDFQKGDIAEGYSVSREKKESFPLTVTSAQKNPTAFYLCASSSSEYSYEQYFGPGTRLTVT.

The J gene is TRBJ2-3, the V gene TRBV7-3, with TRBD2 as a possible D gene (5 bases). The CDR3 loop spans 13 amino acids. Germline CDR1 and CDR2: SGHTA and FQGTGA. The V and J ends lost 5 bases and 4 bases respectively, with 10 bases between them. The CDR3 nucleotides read TGTGCCAGCAGCATGTCAGCGGCAGATACGCAGTATTTT. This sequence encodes CASSMSAADTQYF.

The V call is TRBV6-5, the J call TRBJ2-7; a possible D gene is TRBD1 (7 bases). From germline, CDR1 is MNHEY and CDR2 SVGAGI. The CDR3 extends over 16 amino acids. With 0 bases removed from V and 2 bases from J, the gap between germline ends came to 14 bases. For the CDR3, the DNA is TGTGCCAGCAGTTACTCGGGACAGTGGGGGGCCTACGAGCAGTACTTC. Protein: CASSYSGQWGAYEQYF.

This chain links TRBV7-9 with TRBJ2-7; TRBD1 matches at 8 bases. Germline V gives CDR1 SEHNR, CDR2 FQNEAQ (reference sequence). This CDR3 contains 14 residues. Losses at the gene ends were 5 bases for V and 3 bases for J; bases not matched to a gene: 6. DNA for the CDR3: TGTGCCAGCAGCGCGACAGGGGCGGTCTACGAGCAGTACTTC. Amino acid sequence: CASSATGAVYEQYF.

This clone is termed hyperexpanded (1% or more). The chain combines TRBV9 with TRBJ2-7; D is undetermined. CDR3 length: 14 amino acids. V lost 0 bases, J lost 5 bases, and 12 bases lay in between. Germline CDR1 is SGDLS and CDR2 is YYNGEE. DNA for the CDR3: TGTGCCAGCAGCGTAGCCGAGAGTTCCCACGAGCAGTACTTC. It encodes CASSVAESSHEQYF. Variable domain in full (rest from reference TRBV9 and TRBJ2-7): DSGVTQTPKHLITATGQRVTLRCSPRSGDLSVYWYQQSLDQGLQFLIQYYNGEERAKGNILERFSAQQFPDLHSELNLSSLELGDSALYFCASSVAESSHEQYFGPGTRLTVT.

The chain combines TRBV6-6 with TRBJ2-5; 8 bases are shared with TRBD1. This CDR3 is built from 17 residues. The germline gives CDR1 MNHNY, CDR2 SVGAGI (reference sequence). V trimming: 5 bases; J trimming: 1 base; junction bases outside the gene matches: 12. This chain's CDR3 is CASSPQTGAEVQETQYF. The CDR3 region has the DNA TGTGCCAGCAGTCCTCAGACAGGGGCTGAAGTCCAAGAGACCCAGTACTTC.

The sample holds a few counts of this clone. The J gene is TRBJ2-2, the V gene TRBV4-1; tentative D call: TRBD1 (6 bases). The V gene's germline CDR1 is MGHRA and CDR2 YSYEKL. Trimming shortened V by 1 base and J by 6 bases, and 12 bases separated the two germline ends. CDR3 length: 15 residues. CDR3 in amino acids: CASSQVTGLSGELFF. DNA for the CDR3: TGCGCCAGCAGCCAAGTAACAGGGCTCTCCGGGGAGCTGTTTTTT.

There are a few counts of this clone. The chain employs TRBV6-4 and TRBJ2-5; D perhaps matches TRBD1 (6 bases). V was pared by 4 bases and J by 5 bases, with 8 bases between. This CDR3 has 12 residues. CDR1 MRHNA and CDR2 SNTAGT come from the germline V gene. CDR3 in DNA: TGTGCCAGCAGTGGGCAGGGGGAGACCCAGTACTTC. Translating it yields CASSGQGETQYF.

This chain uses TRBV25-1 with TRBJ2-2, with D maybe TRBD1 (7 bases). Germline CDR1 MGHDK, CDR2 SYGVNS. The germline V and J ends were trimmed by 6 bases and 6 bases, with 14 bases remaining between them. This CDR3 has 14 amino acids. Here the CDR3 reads CASRVTGRPGELFF. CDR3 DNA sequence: TGTGCCAGCAGAGTGACAGGGAGGCCCGGGGAGCTGTTTTTT.

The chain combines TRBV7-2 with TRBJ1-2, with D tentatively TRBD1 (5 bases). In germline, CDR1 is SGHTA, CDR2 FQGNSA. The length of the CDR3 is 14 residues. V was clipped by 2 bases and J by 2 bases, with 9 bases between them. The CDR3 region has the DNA TGTGCCAGCAGCTTATCCAGGGCGAACTATGGCTACACCTTC. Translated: CASSLSRANYGYTF.

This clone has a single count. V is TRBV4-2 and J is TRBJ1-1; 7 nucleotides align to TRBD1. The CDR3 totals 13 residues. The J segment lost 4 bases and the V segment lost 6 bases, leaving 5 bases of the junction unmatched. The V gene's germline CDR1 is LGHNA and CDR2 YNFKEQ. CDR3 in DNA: TGTGCCAGCAGACAACAGGGGTCCACTGAAGCTTTCTTT. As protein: CASRQQGSTEAFF.

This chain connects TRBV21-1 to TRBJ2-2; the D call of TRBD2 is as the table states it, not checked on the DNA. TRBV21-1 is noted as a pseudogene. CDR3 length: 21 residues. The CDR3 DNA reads TGTGCCAGCAGCAATCTTAGTTTATGGGGTTTTCGGGGGGACGAACACCGGGGAGCTGTTTTT. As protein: CASSNLSLWGFRGDEHRGAVF.

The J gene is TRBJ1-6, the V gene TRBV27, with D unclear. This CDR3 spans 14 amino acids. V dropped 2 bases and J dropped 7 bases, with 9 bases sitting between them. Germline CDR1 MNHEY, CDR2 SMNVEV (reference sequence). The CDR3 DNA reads TGTGCCAGCAGTTTACACGACAAGAATTCACCCCTCCACTTT. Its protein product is CASSLHDKNSPLHF.

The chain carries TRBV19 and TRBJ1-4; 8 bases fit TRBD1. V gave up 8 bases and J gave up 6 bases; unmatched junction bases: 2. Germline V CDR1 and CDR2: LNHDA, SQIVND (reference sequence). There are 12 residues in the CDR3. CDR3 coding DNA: TGTGCCAGTCAGACAGGGGATGAAAAACTGTTTTTT. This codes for CASQTGDEKLFF.

CDR3 nucleotide sequence: TGTGCCAGCAGCTTAGCAGTAACAGATACGCAGTATTTT. The encoded protein is CASSLAVTDTQYF. The chain carries TRBV7-3 and TRBJ2-3; D is ambiguous. V dropped 2 bases and J dropped 3 bases, with 6 bases sitting between them. The CDR3 length is 13 residues. The V gene's germline CDR1 is SGHTA and CDR2 FQGTGA.

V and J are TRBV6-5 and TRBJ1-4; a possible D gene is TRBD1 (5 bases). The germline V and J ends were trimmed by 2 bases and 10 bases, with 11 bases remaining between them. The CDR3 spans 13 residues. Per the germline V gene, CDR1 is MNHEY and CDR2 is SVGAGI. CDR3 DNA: TGTGCCAGCAGTTACGAGCGAAGGGGAAAACTGTTTTTT. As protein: CASSYERRGKLFF.

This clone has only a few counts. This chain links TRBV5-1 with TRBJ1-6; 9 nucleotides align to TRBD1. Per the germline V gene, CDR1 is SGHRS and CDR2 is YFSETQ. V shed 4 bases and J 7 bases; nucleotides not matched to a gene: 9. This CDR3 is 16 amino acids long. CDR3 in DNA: TGCGCCAGCAGCGTAGCGGGACAGGGCAACAATTCACCCCTCCACTTT. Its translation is CASSVAGQGNNSPLHF.

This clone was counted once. The CDR3 DNA is TGTGCCAGCAGTCCTACAGGGGGCATTGAAAAACTGTTTTTT. Translating gives CASSPTGGIEKLFF. The chain combines TRBV25-1 with TRBJ1-4, with 9 positions matching TRBD1. The CDR3 is 14 amino acids. CDR1 and CDR2 (germline): MGHDK, SYGVNS. Trimming removed 5 bases from V and 7 bases from J; junction bases left unmatched: 5.

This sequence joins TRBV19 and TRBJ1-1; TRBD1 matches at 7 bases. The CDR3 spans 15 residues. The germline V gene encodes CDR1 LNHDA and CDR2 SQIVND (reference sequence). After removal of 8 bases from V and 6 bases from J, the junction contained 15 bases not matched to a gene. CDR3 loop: CASSNRGAASAEAFF. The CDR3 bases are TGTGCCAGTTCGAACAGGGGAGCCGCCTCCGCTGAAGCTTTCTTT.

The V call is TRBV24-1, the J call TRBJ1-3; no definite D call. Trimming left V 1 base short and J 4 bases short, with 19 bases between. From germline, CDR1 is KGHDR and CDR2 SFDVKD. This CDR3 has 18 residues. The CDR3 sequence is CATSDLGDLLLCGNTIYF. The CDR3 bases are TGTGCCACCAGTGATTTAGGAGACCTCCTCCTCTGCGGAAACACCATATATTTT.

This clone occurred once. The CDR3 DNA is TGTGCCAGCATCCTTAATGAAAAACTGTTTTTT. This translates into CASILNEKLFF. The rearrangement links TRBV2 to TRBJ1-4; no clear D. The CDR3 contains 11 residues. V lost 7 bases to trimming and J lost 4 bases, with 4 bases between them. Germline assignment: CDR1 SNHLY and CDR2 FYNNEI. The full variable domain, rest sourced from reference TRBV2 and TRBJ1-4, is EPEVTQTPSHQVTQMGQEVILRCVPISNHLYFYWYRQILGQKVEFLVSFYNNEISEKSEIFDDQFSVERPDGSNFTLKIRSTKLEDSAMYFCASILNEKLFFGSGTQLSVL.